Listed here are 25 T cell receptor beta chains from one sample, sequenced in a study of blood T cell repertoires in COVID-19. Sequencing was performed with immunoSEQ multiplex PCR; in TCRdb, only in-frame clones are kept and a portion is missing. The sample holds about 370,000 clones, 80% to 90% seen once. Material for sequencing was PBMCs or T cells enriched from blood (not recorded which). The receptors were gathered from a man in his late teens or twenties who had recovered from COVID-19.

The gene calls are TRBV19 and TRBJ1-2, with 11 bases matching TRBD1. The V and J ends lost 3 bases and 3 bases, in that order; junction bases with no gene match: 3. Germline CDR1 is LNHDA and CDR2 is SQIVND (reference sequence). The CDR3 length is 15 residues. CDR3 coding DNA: TGTGCCAGTAGTATTCCGGGACAGGGGGACTATGGCTACACCTTC. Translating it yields CASSIPGQGDYGYTF.

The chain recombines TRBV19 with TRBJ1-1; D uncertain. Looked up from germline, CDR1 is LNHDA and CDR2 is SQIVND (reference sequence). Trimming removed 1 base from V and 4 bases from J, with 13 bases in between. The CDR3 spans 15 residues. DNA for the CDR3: TGTGCCAGTAGTATAGGATCGACGGGTTCCACTGAAGCTTTCTTT. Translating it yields CASSIGSTGSTEAFF. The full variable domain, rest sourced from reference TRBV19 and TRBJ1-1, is DGGITQSPKYLFRKEGQNVTLSCEQNLNHDAMYWYRQDPGQGLRLIYYSQIVNDFQKGDIAEGYSVSREKKESFPLTVTSAQKNPTAFYLCASSIGSTGSTEAFFGQGTRLTVV.

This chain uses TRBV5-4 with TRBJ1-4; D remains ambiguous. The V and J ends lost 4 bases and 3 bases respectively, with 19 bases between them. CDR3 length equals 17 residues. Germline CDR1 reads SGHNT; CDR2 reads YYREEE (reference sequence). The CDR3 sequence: CASSRLPGKGANEKLFF. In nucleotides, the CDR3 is TGTGCCAGCAGCAGACTCCCCGGTAAGGGAGCTAATGAAAAACTGTTTTTT.

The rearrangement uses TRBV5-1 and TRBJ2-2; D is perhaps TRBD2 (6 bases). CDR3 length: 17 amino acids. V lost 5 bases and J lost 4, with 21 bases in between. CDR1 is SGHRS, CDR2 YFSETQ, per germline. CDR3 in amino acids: CASSQSGGLPITGELFF. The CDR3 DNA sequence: TGCGCCAGCAGTCAATCCGGGGGACTCCCAATCACCGGGGAGCTGTTTTTT. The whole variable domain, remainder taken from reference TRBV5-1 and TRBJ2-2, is KAGVTQTPRYLIKTRGQQVTLSCSPISGHRSVSWYQQTPGQGLQFLFEYFSETQRNKGNFPGRFSGRQFSNSRSEMNVSTLELGDSALYLCASSQSGGLPITGELFFGEGSRLTVL.

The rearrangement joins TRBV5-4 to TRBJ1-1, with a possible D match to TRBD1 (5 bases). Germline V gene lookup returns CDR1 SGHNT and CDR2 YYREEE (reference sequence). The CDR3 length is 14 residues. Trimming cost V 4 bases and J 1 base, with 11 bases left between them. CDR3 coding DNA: TGTGCCAGCAGCCCAAATGGACAGAACACTGAAGCTTTCTTT. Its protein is CASSPNGQNTEAFF.

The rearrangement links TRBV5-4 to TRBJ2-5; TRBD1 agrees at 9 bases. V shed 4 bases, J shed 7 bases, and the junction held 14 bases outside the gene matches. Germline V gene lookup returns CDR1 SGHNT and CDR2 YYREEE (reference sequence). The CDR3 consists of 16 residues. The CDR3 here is CASSPFLGQGTGTQYF. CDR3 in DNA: TGTGCCAGCAGCCCTTTCTTGGGACAGGGAACGGGGACCCAGTACTTC.

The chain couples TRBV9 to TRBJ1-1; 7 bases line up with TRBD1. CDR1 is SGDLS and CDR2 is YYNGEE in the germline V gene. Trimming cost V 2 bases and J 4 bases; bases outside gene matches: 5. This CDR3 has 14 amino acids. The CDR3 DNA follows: TGTGCCAGCAGCGTCACAGGGGCCGGCACTGAAGCTTTCTTT. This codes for CASSVTGAGTEAFF.

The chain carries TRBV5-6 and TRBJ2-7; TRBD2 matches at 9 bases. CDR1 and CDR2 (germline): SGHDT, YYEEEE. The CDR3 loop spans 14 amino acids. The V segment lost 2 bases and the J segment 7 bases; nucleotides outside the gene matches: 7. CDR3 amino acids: CASSLAGGTGEQYF. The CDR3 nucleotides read TGTGCCAGCAGCTTAGCGGGAGGAACAGGGGAGCAGTACTTC.

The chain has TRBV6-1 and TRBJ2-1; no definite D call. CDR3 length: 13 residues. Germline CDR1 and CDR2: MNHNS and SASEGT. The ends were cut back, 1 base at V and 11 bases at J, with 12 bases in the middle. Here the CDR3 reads CASSEGLHIKQFF. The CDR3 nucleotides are TGTGCCAGCAGTGAAGGACTCCATATTAAGCAGTTCTTC.

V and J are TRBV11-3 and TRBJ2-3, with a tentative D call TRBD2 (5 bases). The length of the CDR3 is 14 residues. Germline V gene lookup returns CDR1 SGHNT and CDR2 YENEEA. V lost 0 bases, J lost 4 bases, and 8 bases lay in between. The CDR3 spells CASSLDSVSDTQYF. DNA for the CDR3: TGTGCCAGCAGCTTAGATAGCGTCTCAGATACGCAGTATTTT.

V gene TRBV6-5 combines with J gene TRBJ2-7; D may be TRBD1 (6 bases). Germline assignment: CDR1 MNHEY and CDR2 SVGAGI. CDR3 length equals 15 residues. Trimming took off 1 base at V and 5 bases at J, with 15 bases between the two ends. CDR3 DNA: TGTGCCAGCAGTTACTTAAGGGGGTGGGAAAACGAGCAGTACTTC. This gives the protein CASSYLRGWENEQYF.

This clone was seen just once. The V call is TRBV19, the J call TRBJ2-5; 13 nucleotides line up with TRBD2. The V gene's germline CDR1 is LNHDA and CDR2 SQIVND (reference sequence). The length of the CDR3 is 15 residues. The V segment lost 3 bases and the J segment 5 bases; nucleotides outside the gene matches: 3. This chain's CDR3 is CASSITSGGAETQYF. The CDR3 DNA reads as TGTGCCAGTAGTATTACTAGCGGGGGGGCTGAGACCCAGTACTTC.

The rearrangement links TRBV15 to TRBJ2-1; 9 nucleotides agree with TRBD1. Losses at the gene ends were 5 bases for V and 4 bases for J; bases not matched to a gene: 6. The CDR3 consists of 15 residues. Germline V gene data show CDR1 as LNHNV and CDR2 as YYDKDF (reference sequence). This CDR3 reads CATSGGTGPYNEQFF. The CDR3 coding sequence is TGTGCCACCAGCGGAGGGACAGGGCCTTACAATGAGCAGTTCTTC.

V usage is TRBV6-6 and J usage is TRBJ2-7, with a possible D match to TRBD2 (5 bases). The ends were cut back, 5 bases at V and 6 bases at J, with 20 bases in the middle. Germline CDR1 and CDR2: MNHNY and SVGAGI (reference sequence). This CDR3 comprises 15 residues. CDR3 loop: CASSNPAAPAGEQYF. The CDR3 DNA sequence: TGTGCCAGCAGTAACCCAGCGGCGCCCGCGGGCGAGCAGTACTTC.

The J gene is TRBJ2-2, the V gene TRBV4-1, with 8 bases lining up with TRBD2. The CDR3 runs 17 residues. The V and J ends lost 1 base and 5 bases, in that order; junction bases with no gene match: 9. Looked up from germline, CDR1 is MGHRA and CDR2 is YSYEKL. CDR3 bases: TGCGCCAGCAGCCAAGTTTTGAAAGCGGGGGCAACCGGGGAGCTGTTTTTT. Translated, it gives CASSQVLKAGATGELFF.

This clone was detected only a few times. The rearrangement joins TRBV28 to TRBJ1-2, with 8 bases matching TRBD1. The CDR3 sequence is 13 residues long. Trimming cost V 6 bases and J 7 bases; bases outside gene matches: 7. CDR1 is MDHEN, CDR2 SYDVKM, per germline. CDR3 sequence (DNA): TGTGCCAGCAGGCGGACAGGGATCGCTGGCTACACCTTC. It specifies CASRRTGIAGYTF.

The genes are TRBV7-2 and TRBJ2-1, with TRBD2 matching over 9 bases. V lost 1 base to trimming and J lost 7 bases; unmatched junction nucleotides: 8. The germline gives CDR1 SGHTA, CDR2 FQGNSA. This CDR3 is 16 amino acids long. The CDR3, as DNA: TGTGCCAGCAGCTTAGTCGGCGGGAGGGCCTTTAATGAGCAGTTCTTC. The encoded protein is CASSLVGGRAFNEQFF.

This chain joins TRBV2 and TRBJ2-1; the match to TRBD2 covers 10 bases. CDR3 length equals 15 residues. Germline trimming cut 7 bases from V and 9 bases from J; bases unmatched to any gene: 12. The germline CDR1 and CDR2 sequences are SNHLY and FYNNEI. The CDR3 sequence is CASKGPSGSPGEQFF. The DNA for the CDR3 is TGTGCCAGCAAGGGGCCTAGCGGGAGTCCCGGTGAGCAGTTCTTC.

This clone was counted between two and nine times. The CDR3 DNA reads TGTGCCAGCAGCTTGGACATCCTTGGCTACACCTTC. Its protein is CASSLDILGYTF. The genes are TRBV5-5 and TRBJ1-2; the D is unclear. The V and J ends lost 0 bases and 7 bases respectively, with 7 bases between them. CDR3 length equals 12 residues. Germline V gives CDR1 SGHKS, CDR2 YYEKEE (reference sequence). Variable domain in full (rest from reference TRBV5-5 and TRBJ1-2): DAGVTQSPTHLIKTRGQQVTLRCSPISGHKSVSWYQQVLGQGPQFIFQYYEKEERGRGNFPDRFSARQFPNYSSELNVNALLLGDSALYLCASSLDILGYTFGSGTRLTVV.

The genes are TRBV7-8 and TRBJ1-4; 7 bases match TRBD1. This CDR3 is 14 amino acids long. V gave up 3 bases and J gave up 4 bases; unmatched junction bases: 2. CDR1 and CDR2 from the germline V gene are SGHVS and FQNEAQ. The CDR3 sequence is CASSLGQLNEKLFF. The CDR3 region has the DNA TGTGCCAGCAGCTTGGGACAGCTTAATGAAAAACTGTTTTTT.

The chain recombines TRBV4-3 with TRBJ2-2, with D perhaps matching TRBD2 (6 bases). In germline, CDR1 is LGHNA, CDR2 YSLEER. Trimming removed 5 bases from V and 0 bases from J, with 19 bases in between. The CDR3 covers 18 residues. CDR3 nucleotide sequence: TGCGCCAGCAGCTCCCTCGGGGGAGCGGTCGCGAACACCGGGGAGCTGTTTTTT. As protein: CASSSLGGAVANTGELFF.

The chain's CDR3 is CASSIDVGVNEQFF. CDR3 DNA sequence: TGTGCCAGTAGTATAGATGTAGGGGTAAATGAGCAGTTCTTC. The V call is TRBV19, the J call TRBJ2-1; a possible D gene is TRBD1 (5 bases). Trimming left V 0 bases short and J 7 bases short, with 10 bases between. The CDR3 runs to 14 residues. CDR1 LNHDA and CDR2 SQIVND come from the germline V gene (reference sequence).

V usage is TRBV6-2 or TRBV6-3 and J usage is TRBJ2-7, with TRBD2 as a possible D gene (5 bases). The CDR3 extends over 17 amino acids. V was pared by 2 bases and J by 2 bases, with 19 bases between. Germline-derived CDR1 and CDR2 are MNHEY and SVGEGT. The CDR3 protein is CASSYPIGVSNPYEQYF. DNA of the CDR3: TGTGCCAGCAGTTACCCCATCGGGGTCAGTAACCCCTACGAGCAGTACTTC.

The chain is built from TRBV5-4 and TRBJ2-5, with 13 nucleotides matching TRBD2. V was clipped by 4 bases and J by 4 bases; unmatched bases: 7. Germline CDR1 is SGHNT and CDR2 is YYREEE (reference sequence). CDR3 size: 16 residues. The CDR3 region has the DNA TGTGCCAGCAGCCCCGGACTAGCGGGGGTCGGAGAGACCCAGTACTTC. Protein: CASSPGLAGVGETQYF.

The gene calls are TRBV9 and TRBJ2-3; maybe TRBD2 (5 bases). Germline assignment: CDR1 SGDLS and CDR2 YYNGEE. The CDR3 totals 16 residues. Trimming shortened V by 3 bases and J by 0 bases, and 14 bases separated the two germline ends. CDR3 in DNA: TGTGCCAGCAGCGACTCCACCGGAGGTAGCACAGATACGCAGTATTTT. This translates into CASSDSTGGSTDTQYF.